This TCR beta chain was recorded in a study of tumor-infiltrating lymphocytes in primary liver carcinoma. The source of the blood RNA was unsorted whole blood, and germline DNA was extracted as well. Trimming cost V 6 bases and J 3 bases, with 14 bases left between them. Germline V gives CDR1 MDHEN, CDR2 SYDVKM. CDR3 length equals 14 residues. Starting material of 500 to 600 ng total RNA yielded TCR beta cDNA via a constant-region primer. Three nested multiplex PCR rounds of slightly modified ARM-PCR generated TCR beta libraries. Forward primers for TRBV1-TRBV30 and a C-beta reverse primer served the first two PCR rounds, at approximately 10 cycles each. Each CDR3 protein gets one entry after TCRdb re-called the multiplex PCR reads with MiXCR. The sample gives 300,000 to 350,000 distinct CDR3 sequences, less than 70% of which show up once; about 6.3% is in the top ten.

Source material: peripheral blood. The chain links TRBV28 to TRBJ1-1, with D maybe TRBD1 (5 bases). This clonotype was obtained from a middle-aged man with primary liver carcinoma and hepatitis B virus infection. Here the CDR3 DNA reads TGTGCCAGCAGGAGGGGCCAGGGCTACACTGAAGCTTTCTTT. Protein: CASRRGQGYTEAFF.